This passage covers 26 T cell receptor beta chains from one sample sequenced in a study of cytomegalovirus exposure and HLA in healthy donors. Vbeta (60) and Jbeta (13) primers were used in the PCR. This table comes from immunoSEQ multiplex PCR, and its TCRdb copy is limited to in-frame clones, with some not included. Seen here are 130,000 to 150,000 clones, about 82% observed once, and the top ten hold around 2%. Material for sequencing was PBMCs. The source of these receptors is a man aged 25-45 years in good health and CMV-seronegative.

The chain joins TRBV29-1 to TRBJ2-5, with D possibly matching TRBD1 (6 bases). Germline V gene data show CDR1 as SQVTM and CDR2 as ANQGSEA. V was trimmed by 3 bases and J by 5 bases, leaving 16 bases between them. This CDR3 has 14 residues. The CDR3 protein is CSVEGQGRAETQYF. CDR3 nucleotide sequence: TGCAGCGTTGAGGGGCAGGGGCGCGCGGAGACCCAGTACTTC.

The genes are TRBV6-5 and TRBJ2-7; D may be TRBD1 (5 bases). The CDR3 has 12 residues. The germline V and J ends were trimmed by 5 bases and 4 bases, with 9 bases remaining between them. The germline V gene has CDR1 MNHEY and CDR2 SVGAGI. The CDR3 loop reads CASSNNRYEQYF. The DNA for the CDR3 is TGTGCCAGCAGTAACAACAGGTACGAGCAGTACTTC.

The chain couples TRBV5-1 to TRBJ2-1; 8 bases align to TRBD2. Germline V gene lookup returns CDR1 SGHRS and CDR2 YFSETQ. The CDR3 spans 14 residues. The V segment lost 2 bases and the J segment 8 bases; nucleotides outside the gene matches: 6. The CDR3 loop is CASSFSGAMDEQFF. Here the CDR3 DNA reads TGCGCCAGCAGCTTTAGCGGGGCCATGGATGAGCAGTTCTTC.

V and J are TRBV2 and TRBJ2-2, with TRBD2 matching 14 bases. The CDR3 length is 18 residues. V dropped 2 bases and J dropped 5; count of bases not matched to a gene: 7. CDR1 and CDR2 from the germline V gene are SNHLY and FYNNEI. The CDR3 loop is CASSEWRTSGRRTGELFF. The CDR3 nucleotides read TGTGCCAGCAGTGAATGGCGGACTAGCGGGAGGCGGACCGGGGAGCTGTTTTTT.

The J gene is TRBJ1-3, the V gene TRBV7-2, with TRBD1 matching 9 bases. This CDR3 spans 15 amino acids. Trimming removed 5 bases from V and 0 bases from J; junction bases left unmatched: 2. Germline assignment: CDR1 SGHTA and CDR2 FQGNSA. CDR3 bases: TGTGCCAGCAGCCGACAGGGGGGCTCTGGAAACACCATATATTTT. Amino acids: CASSRQGGSGNTIYF.

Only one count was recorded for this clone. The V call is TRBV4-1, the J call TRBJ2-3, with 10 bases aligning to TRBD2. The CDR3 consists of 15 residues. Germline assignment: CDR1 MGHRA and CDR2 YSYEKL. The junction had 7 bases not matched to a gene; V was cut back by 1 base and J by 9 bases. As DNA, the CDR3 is TGCGCCAGCAGCCAAGGAGCGGGGGGGCTAGGGACGCAGTATTTT. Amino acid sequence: CASSQGAGGLGTQYF.

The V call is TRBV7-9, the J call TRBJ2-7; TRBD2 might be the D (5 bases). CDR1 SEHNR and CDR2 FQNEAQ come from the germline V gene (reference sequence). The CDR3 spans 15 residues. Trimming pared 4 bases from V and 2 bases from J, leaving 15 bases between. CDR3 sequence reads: CASSSEGRAAYEQYF. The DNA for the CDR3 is TGTGCCAGCAGCTCGGAAGGGCGGGCCGCCTACGAGCAGTACTTC.

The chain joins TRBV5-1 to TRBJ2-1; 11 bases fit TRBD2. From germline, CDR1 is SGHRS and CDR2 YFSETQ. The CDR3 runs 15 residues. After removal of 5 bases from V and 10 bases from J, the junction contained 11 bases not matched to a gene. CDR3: CASSLRLSGREEQFF. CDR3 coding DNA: TGCGCCAGCAGTCTGAGACTTAGCGGGAGGGAGGAGCAGTTCTTC.

In DNA form, the CDR3 reads TGTGCCAGCTCACTGAATCAGGGGCGCGAGACCCAGTACTTC. This codes for CASSLNQGRETQYF. This chain connects TRBV18 to TRBJ2-5; possibly TRBD1 for D (6 bases). Trimming left V 4 bases short and J 5 bases short, with 14 bases between. The length of the CDR3 is 14 residues. The germline CDR1 and CDR2 sequences are KGHSH and LQKENI.

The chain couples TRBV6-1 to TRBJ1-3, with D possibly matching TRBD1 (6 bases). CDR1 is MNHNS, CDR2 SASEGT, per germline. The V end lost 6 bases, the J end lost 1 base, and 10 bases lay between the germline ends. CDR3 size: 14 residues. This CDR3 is CASSQQGSGNTIYF. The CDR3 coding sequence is TGTGCCAGCAGCCAACAGGGATCTGGAAACACCATATATTTT.

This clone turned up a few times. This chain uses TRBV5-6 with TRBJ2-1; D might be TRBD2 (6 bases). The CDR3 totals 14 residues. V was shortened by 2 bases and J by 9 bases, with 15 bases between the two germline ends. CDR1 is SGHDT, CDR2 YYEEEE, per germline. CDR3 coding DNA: TGTGCCAGCAGCTTTAGAGGGGTAGCGGCTGAGCAGTTCTTC. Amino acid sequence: CASSFRGVAAEQFF. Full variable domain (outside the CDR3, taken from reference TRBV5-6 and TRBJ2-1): DAGVTQSPTHLIKTRGQQVTLRCSPKSGHDTVSWYQQALGQGPQFIFQYYEEEERQRGNFPDRFSGHQFPNYSSELNVNALLLGDSALYLCASSFRGVAAEQFFGPGTRLTVL.

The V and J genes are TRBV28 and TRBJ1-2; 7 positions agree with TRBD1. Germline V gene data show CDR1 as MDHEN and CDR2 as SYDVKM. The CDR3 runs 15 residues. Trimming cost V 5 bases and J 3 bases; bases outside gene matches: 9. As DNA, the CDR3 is TGTGCCAGCAGTCTGGGACAGACGGTGGACTATGGCTACACCTTC. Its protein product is CASSLGQTVDYGYTF.

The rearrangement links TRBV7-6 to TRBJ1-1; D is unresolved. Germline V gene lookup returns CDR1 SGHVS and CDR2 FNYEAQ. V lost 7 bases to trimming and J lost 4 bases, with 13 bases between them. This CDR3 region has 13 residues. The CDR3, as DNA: TGTGCCAGCACCGAGGCGATAGGCACTGAAGCTTTCTTT. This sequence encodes CASTEAIGTEAFF.

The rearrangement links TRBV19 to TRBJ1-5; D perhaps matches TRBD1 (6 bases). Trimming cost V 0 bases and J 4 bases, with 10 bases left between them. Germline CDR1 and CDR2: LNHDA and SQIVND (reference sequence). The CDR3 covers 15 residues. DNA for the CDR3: TGTGCCAGTAGTATAGATCGACAGGCTAATCAGCCCCAGCATTTT. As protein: CASSIDRQANQPQHF.

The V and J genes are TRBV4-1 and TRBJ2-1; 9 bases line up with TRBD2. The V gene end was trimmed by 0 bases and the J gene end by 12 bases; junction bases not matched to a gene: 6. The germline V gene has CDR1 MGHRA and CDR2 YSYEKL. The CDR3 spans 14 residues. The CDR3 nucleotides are TGCGCCAGCAGCCAAGAAGGGGCGGGGGGGGCGCAGTTCTTC. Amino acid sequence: CASSQEGAGGAQFF.

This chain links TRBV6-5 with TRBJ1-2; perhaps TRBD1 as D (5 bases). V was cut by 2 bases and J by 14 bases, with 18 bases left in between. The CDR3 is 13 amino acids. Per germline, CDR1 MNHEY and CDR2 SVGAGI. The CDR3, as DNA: TGTGCCAGCAGTTACGGCATCGGGGGTCAGAAAACCTTC. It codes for CASSYGIGGQKTF.

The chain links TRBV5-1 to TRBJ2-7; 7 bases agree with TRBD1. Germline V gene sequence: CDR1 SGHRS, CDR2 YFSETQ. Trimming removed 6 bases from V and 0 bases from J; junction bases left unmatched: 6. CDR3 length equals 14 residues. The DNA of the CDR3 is TGCGCCAGCAATGGGGACAGCTCCTCCTACGAGCAGTACTTC. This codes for CASNGDSSSYEQYF.

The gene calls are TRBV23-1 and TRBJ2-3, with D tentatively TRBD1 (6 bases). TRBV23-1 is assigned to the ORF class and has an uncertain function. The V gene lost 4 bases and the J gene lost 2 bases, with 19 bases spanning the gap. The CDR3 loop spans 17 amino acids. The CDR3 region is CASSLVQGPLNTDTQYF. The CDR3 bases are TGCGCCAGCAGTCTTGTTCAGGGGCCCCTGAACACAGATACGCAGTATTTT.

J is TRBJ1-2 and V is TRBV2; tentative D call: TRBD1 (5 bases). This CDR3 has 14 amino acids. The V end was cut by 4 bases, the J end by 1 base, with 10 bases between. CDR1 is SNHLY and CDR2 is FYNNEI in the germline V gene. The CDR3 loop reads CASSGQIHNYGYTF. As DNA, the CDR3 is TGTGCCAGCAGTGGACAGATTCATAACTATGGCTACACCTTC.

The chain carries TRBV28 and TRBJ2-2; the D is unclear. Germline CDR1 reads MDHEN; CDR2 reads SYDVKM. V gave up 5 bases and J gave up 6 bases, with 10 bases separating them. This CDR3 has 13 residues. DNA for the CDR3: TGTGCCAGCAGTCCTCCCTCCGCCGGGGAGCTGTTTTTT. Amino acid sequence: CASSPPSAGELFF. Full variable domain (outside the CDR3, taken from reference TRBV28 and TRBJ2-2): DVKVTQSSRYLVKRTGEKVFLECVQDMDHENMFWYRQDPGLGLRLIYFSYDVKMKEKGDIPEGYSVSREKKERFSLILESASTNQTSMYLCASSPPSAGELFFGEGSRLTVL.

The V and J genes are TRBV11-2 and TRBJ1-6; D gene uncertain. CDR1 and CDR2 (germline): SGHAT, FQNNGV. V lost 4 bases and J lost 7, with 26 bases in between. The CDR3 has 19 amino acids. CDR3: CASSSWRTGTLMANSPLHF. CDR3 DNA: TGTGCCAGCAGCTCATGGCGGACGGGAACCCTCATGGCAAATTCACCCCTCCACTTT.

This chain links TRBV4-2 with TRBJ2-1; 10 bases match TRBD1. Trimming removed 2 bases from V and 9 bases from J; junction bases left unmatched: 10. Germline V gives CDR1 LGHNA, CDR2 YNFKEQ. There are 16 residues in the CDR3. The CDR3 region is CASSQPPGQGSSEQFF. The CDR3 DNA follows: TGTGCCAGCAGCCAACCGCCGGGACAGGGGTCCAGTGAGCAGTTCTTC.

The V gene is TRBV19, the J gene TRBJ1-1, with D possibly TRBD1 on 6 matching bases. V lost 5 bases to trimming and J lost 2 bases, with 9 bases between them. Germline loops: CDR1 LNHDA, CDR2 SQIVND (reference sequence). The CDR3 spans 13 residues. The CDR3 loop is CASSEQGNTEAFF. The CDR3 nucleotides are TGTGCCAGTAGTGAACAGGGTAACACTGAAGCTTTCTTT. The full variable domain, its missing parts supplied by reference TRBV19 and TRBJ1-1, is DGGITQSPKYLFRKEGQNVTLSCEQNLNHDAMYWYRQDPGQGLRLIYYSQIVNDFQKGDIAEGYSVSREKKESFPLTVTSAQKNPTAFYLCASSEQGNTEAFFGQGTRLTVV.

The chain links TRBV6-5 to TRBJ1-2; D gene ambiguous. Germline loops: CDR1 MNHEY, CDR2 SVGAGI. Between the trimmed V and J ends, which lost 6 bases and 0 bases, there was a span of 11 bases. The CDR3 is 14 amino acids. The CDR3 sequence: CASRTQLANYGYTF. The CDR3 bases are TGTGCCAGCAGGACACAGTTAGCTAACTATGGCTACACCTTC.

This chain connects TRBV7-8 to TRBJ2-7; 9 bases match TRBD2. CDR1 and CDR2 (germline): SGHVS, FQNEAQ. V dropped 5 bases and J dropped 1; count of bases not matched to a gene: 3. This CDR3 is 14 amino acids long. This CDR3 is CASSEAGGSYEQYF. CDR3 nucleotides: TGTGCCAGCAGCGAAGCGGGGGGATCCTACGAGCAGTACTTC.

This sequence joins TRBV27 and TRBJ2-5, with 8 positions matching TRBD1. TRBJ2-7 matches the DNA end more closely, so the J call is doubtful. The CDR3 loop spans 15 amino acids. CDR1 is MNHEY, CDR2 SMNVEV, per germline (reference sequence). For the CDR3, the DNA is TGTGCCAGCAGTTCACCGGACAGGGCCTCCTACGAGCAGTACTTC. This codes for CASSSPDRASYEQYF.